A selection of T cell receptor beta chains follows, all from one sample in a study of blood T cells in healthy people across ages. TCRdb re-called the 5' RACE reads with MiXCR, one entry per CDR3 protein. The data hold some 640,000 distinct CDR3 sequences, with around 48% observed a single time. The sequencing input was blood. The receptor source for this set is a woman aged 60-75 years in good health. Both conserved end residues are part of each CDR3. A D gene is named only where the DNA matches it firmly. Expanded clones are given a class, and other clones once, few, many or no size at all.

d_call	j_call	v_call	clone_size	cdr3_aa	cdr3_nt
TRBD1	TRBJ1-5	TRBV5-8	-	CASSINRGNFNQPQHF	TGTGCCAGCAGCATAAACAGGGGAAACTTCAATCAGCCCCAGCATTTT
TRBD1	TRBJ2-2	TRBV6-1	-	CASIRAGGNTGELFF	TGTGCCAGCATCCGCGCAGGGGGGAACACCGGGGAGCTGTTTTTT
-	TRBJ2-1	TRBV29-1	few	CSVVGGYLSYNEQFF	TGCAGCGTTGTGGGGGGCTATCTGTCCTACAATGAGCAGTTCTTC
-	TRBJ1-2	TRBV11-2	-	CASSTDSGHGYTF	TGTGCCAGCAGCACAGATTCGGGACACGGCTACACCTTC
TRBD2	TRBJ2-7	TRBV29-1	few	CSVGGLAGVKNEQYF	TGCAGCGTTGGGGGACTAGCGGGAGTAAAGAACGAGCAGTACTTC
TRBD2	TRBJ2-7	TRBV5-1	few	CASSGQLAGASREQYF	TGCGCCAGCAGCGGGCAGCTAGCGGGAGCTTCGCGGGAGCAGTACTTC
-	TRBJ1-2	TRBV3-1	-	CASSLMDGSSYGYTF	TGTGCCAGCAGCCTAATGGACGGATCAAGCTATGGCTACACCTTC
TRBD2	TRBJ2-3	TRBV7-2	-	CASSLVGRADTDTQYF	TGTGCCAGCAGCTTAGTGGGGAGGGCCGACACAGATACGCAGTATTTT
-	TRBJ1-2	TRBV9	few	CASSVDGGLYGYTF	TGTGCCAGCAGCGTAGACGGGGGACTATATGGCTACACCTTC
TRBD2	TRBJ2-3	TRBV9	-	CASSGGTSGRASTDTQYF	TGTGCCAGCAGCGGGGGTACTAGCGGGAGAGCCAGCACAGATACGCAGTATTTT
-	TRBJ2-5	TRBV7-2	-	CASSLEGLTYETQYF	TGTGCCAGCAGCTTAGAGGGGCTAACGTATGAGACCCAGTACTTC
TRBD1	TRBJ1-4	TRBV28	few	CASSMTGGTATNEKLFF	TGTGCCAGCAGTATGACAGGGGGCACCGCAACTAATGAAAAACTGTTTTTT
-	TRBJ2-1	TRBV18	-	CASSLIHNEQFF	TGTGCCAGCTCACTGATCCACAATGAGCAGTTCTTC
-	TRBJ1-1	TRBV7-9	-	CASSPSWTEAFF	TGTGCCAGCAGCCCCTCCTGGACTGAAGCTTTCTTT
-	TRBJ2-3	TRBV7-2	few	CASSLTPARGRGTDTQYF	TGTGCCAGCAGCTTAACCCCTGCGAGGGGGAGGGGCACAGATACGCAGTATTTT
TRBD1	TRBJ2-7	TRBV29-1	few	CSATEGAFHEQYF	TGCAGCGCCACCGAGGGGGCGTTCCACGAGCAGTACTTC
TRBD2	TRBJ2-5	TRBV20-1	-	CSARGGPRETQYF	TGCAGTGCTAGGGGAGGGCCGCGAGAGACCCAGTACTTC
TRBD1	TRBJ1-1	TRBV12-3/TRBV12-4	-	CASSFGTGRTEAFF	TGTGCCAGCAGTTTTGGGACAGGGAGAACTGAAGCTTTCTTT
-	TRBJ2-1	TRBV10-3	many	CAITQGPYNEQFF	TGTGCCATCACCCAGGGTCCCTACAATGAGCAGTTCTTC
-	TRBJ2-1	TRBV20-1	-	CSARARTTGQFF	TGCAGTGCTAGGGCGCGCACGACAGGGCAGTTCTTC
TRBD1	TRBJ2-1	TRBV12-5	-	CASGNNRGVVSNEQFF	TGTGCTAGTGGTAATAACAGGGGTGTAGTTAGCAATGAGCAGTTCTTC
-	TRBJ2-7	TRBV3-1	-	CASSTRSYYEQYF	TGTGCCAGCAGCACTCGGTCCTACTACGAGCAGTACTTC
-	TRBJ2-5	TRBV29-1	-	CSTSQGLETQYF	TGCAGCACCTCACAGGGACTCGAGACCCAGTACTTC
-	TRBJ2-1	TRBV20-1	-	CSVRDTSYNEQFF	TGCAGTGTGAGGGACACCTCGTACAATGAGCAGTTCTTC
-	TRBJ2-7	TRBV28	-	CASSVQLYEQYF	TGTGCCAGCAGTGTTCAGTTGTACGAGCAGTACTTC
TRBD2	TRBJ2-7	TRBV2	few	CAKNDYTSGRTTYEQYF	TGTGCCAAGAATGACTACACGAGCGGGAGGACGACCTACGAGCAGTACTTC
TRBD1	TRBJ1-2	TRBV20-1	few	CSASPVDRAYGYTF	TGCAGTGCTAGTCCCGTCGACAGGGCCTATGGCTACACCTTC
TRBD2	TRBJ2-1	TRBV20-1	-	CSARDLGLAGAYNEQFF	TGCAGTGCTAGGGATCTCGGACTAGCGGGAGCCTACAATGAGCAGTTCTTC
-	TRBJ2-3	TRBV29-1	many	CSVDSLVGTDTQYF	TGCAGCGTTGATTCGCTAGTTGGCACAGATACGCAGTATTTT
-	TRBJ2-5	TRBV5-1	once	CANRRAGTQEETQYF	TGCGCCAACAGAAGGGCCGGGACACAAGAAGAGACCCAGTACTTC
TRBD2	TRBJ2-3	TRBV7-8	many	CASSKLAGGGGLTDTQYF	TGTGCCAGCAGCAAACTAGCGGGAGGAGGGGGACTCACAGATACGCAGTATTTT
TRBD2	TRBJ2-7	TRBV7-2	-	CASSRAGYEQYF	TGTGCCAGCAGCCGAGCGGGATACGAGCAGTACTTC
-	TRBJ2-3	TRBV6-5	-	CASSYSLTSINRDTQYF	TGTGCCAGCAGTTACTCCCTGACTAGTATAAATCGGGATACGCAGTATTTT
TRBD2	TRBJ2-3	TRBV4-1	-	CASSPGLAAYTDTQYF	TGCGCCAGCAGCCCAGGACTAGCGGCTTACACAGATACGCAGTATTTT
-	TRBJ2-7	TRBV5-1	many	CASSPLRDEQYF	TGCGCCAGCAGCCCCTTGCGCGACGAGCAGTACTTC
-	TRBJ2-5	TRBV9	-	CASSVQTGRETQYF	TGTGCCAGCAGCGTACAGACAGGACGAGAGACCCAGTACTTC
-	TRBJ2-7	TRBV16	-	CASSPPGRGGYEQYF	TGTGCCAGCAGCCCCCCAGGGCGAGGGGGCTACGAGCAGTACTTC
TRBD2	TRBJ2-1	TRBV7-2	few	CASRPRTSGIIGEQFF	TGTGCCAGCAGACCTAGGACTAGCGGGATCATAGGGGAGCAGTTCTTC
-	TRBJ1-6	TRBV15	-	CATGREGDGRKPLHF	TGTGCCACCGGCAGAGAGGGGGACGGTCGGAAGCCCCTCCACTTT
-	TRBJ1-5	TRBV12-3/TRBV12-4	few	CASSLYQNQPQHF	TGTGCCAGCAGTCTCTACCAAAATCAGCCCCAGCATTTT
TRBD1	TRBJ2-7	TRBV7-9	few	CASSVGGTGRPYEQYF	TGTGCCAGCAGCGTAGGGGGGACAGGACGACCCTACGAGCAGTACTTC
-	TRBJ2-7	TRBV20-1	-	CSARMSYEQYF	TGCAGTGCTAGAATGAGCTACGAGCAGTACTTC
-	TRBJ2-6	TRBV4-3	many	CASSQDWSSGANVLTF	TGCGCCAGCAGCCAAGACTGGAGTTCTGGGGCCAACGTCCTGACTTTC
TRBD2	TRBJ2-1	TRBV4-3	few	CASSQGAGRGEQFF	TGCGCCAGCAGCCAAGGGGCAGGGAGGGGTGAGCAGTTCTTC
-	TRBJ2-4	TRBV7-2	-	CASSPTADGNIQYF	TGTGCCAGCAGCCCGACGGCGGATGGAAACATTCAGTACTTC
TRBD1	TRBJ1-2	TRBV4-1	-	CASSQLDRVSGYTF	TGCGCCAGCAGCCAACTCGACAGGGTATCGGGCTACACCTTC
TRBD1	TRBJ2-6	TRBV20-1	many	CSAATGDGANVLTF	TGCAGTGCCGCCACAGGGGATGGGGCCAACGTCCTGACTTTC
-	TRBJ2-5	TRBV7-9	-	CASSSGLPQETQYF	TGTGCCAGCAGCTCGGGACTCCCCCAGGAGACCCAGTACTTC
TRBD2	TRBJ2-3	TRBV20-1	few	CSASTSGGGKSTQYF	TGCAGTGCTTCGACTAGCGGAGGAGGGAAAAGTACGCAGTATTTT
-	TRBJ1-1	TRBV7-2	-	CASSRQPYTEAFF	TGTGCCAGCAGCCGCCAGCCCTACACTGAAGCTTTCTTT
-	TRBJ1-4	TRBV5-1	few	CASSLGAATNEKLFF	TGCGCCAGCAGCTTGGGGGCAGCAACTAATGAAAAACTGTTTTTT
-	TRBJ2-3	TRBV27	-	CASNVGYRPGTDTQYF	TGTGCCAGCAATGTGGGGTACCGACCGGGCACAGATACGCAGTATTTT
-	TRBJ2-7	TRBV7-9	-	CASRLRESYEQYF	TGTGCCAGCCGCTTGCGGGAATCCTACGAGCAGTACTTC
TRBD2	TRBJ2-7	TRBV20-1	-	CSARGLAGGPNEQYF	TGCAGTGCCAGGGGTCTAGCGGGAGGGCCTAACGAGCAGTACTTC
-	TRBJ2-2	TRBV7-3	-	CASSKDLFAGELFF	TGTGCCAGCAGCAAGGACTTATTCGCCGGGGAGCTGTTTTTT
TRBD2	TRBJ2-3	TRBV18	-	CASSPLGLAGDTDTQYF	TGTGCCAGCTCACCTCTGGGACTAGCGGGAGATACAGATACGCAGTATTTT
TRBD2	TRBJ2-2	TRBV10-3	-	CAISLSGGNTGELFF	TGTGCCATCAGCCTTAGCGGGGGGAACACCGGGGAGCTGTTTTTT
TRBD2	TRBJ2-7	TRBV5-1	-	CASSLGAGGRYEQYF	TGCGCCAGCAGCTTGGGAGCGGGAGGGCGCTACGAGCAGTACTTC
TRBD2	TRBJ2-1	TRBV7-2	-	CASSLGAGGSRNEQFF	TGTGCCAGCAGCTTAGGGGCGGGAGGGAGTAGGAATGAGCAGTTCTTC